The present entry profiles one T cell receptor beta chain with its context. This clone showed up just a few times. Its antigen is not yet known. No clone much larger than this one lies a single base away; base qualities are absent. The donors were included in the validation cohort of 90 to 150 subjects, a group kept apart from the roughly 670-subject first cohort. The library came from the immunoSEQ multiplex PCR assay. The original methods were these. To diagnose cytomegalovirus status from the catalog of TCR beta chain sequences, a statistical classification framework was built. TCRdb stores this immuneACCESS table with in-frame sequences only. Part of the clones is absent; in the studies checked, under half of the shortfall reflects unresolved V genes, and no reason is known for the rest. V and J calls and clone size are copied from that table; D and trimming were computed from the DNA. Within this sample are roughly 220,000 clones, with approximately 80% of them counted one time only. The biggest ten clones account for 11% to 15% of the sample.

The sample is drawn from a study of cytomegalovirus exposure and HLA in healthy donors (dated by TCRdb to between 2016 and 2019). Background on the whole study: A later analysis indicated that the roughly 130 validation repertoires were generated on the platform also employed for the roughly 730 repertoires of the first cohort. The study was designed to test whether signatures of past pathogen exposure could be identified by cataloging public T cell receptors. A separate validation cohort of 100 to 150 different subjects was used in addition to the approximately 700-subject first cohort. The study combined high-throughput TCR immunosequencing, statistical association of individual TCRs with disease status, and machine learning to predict cytomegalovirus infection status. Results and caveats for the whole study, not just this receptor: Of the cluster scores, around 95% were above 0 in a later analysis, which found that TCRs clustered in the first cohort also tended to co-occur in the 120 or so validation repertoires. While some public TCRs were present in many individuals, most TCR sequences turned up only very rarely across donors. In both the original and validation cohorts, the classifier was reported to diagnose cytomegalovirus status with high specificity and sensitivity. The study listed approximately 150 TCR beta chains as associated with cytomegalovirus. The validation cohort had no HLA typing available for a later analysis, so co-occurrence within that cohort was assessed over all 110 or so repertoires. According to the authors, the approach could potentially be generalized to other disease states and immunological phenotypes. In vitro tests confirmed that a few of the cytomegalovirus-associated TCR beta chains recognize cytomegalovirus antigens.

Trimming removed 8 bases from V and 0 bases from J, leaving 11 bases between the germline ends. The CDR3 starts with the cysteine, ends with the phenylalanine, and has 14 residues. This entry keeps only the CDR3 DNA: 42 bases, framed from base 1. The germline V gene supplies CDR1 SNHLY and CDR2 FYNNEI. Recombination linked TRBV2 to TRBJ1-5, with the D gene not confidently named. The TCR was taken from a woman aged 30 to 39 in good health and CMV-seropositive. The material sequenced was PBMCs. The base sequence is TGTGCCAGCGGGAGACAACGTAGCAATCAGCCCCAGCATTTT. Its coded protein is CASGRQRSNQPQHF.